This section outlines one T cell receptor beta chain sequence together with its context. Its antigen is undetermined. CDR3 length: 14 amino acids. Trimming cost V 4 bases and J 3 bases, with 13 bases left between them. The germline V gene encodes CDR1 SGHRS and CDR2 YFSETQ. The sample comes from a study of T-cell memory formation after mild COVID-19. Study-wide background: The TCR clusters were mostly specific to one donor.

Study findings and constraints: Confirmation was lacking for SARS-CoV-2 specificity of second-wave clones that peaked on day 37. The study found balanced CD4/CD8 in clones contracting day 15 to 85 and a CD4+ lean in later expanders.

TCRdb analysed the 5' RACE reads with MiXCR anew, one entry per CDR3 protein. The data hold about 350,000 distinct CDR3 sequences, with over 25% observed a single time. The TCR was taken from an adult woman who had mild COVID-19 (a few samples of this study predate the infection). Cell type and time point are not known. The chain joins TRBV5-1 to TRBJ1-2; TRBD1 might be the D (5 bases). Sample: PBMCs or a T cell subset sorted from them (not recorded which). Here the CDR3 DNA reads TGCGCCAGCAGCCCTGGGGGTATGGACTATGGCTACACCTTC. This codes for CASSPGGMDYGYTF.